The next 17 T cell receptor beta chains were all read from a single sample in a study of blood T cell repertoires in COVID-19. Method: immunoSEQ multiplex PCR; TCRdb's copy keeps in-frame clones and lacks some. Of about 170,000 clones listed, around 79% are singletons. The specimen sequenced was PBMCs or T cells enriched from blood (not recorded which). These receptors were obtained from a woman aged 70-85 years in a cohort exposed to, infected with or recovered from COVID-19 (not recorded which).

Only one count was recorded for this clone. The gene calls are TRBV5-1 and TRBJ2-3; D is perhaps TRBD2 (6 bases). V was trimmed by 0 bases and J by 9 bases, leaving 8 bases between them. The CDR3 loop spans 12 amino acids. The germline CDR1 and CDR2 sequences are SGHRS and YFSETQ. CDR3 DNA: TGCGCCAGCAGCTTGGGGGGAGGCACGCAGTATTTT. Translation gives CASSLGGGTQYF.

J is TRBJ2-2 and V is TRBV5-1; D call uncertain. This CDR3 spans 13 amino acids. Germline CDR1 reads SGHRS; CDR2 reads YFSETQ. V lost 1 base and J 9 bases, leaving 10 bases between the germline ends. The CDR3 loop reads CASSLFGHRELFF. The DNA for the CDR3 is TGCGCCAGCAGCTTGTTCGGTCATAGGGAGCTGTTTTTT.

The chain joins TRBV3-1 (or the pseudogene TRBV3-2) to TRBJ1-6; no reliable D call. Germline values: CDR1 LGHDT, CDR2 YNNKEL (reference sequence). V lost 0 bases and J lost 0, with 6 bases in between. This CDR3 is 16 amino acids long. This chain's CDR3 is CASSQEGSSYNSPLHF. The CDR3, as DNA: TGTGCCAGCAGCCAAGAGGGCAGCTCCTATAATTCACCCCTCCACTTT.

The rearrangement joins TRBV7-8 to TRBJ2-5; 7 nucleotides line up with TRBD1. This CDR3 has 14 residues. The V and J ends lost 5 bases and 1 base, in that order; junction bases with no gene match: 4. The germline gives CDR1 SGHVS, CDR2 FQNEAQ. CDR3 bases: TGTGCCAGCAGCGTTACAGGGGTCCAAGAGACCCAGTACTTC. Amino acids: CASSVTGVQETQYF.

In DNA form, the CDR3 reads TGTGCCAGCAGTCGACAGGGTACCATTCAGTACTTC. Protein product: CASSRQGTIQYF. The chain has TRBV6-5 and TRBJ2-4, with 7 nucleotides matching TRBD1. Unmatched junction bases numbered 4, after V lost 5 bases and J lost 9 bases. The germline CDR1 and CDR2 sequences are MNHEY and SVGAGI. There are 12 residues in the CDR3.

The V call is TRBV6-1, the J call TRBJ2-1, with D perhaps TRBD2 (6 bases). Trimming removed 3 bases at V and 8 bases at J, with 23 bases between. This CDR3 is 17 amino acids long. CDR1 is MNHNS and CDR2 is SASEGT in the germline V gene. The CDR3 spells CASSDAVVSWEAHEQFF. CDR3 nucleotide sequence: TGTGCCAGCAGTGACGCCGTTGTCTCGTGGGAGGCTCATGAGCAGTTCTTC.

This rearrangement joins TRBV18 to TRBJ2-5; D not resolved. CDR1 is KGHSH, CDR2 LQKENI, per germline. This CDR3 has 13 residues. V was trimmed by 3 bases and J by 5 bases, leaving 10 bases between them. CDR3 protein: CASSPYMEETQYF. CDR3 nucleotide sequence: TGTGCCAGCTCACCTTATATGGAGGAGACCCAGTACTTC.

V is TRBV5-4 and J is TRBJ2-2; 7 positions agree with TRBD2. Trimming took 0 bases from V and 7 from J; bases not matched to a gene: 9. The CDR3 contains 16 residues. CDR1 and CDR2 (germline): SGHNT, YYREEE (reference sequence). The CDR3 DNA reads TGTGCCAGCAGCTTGGGGGGAGGGCAAATAATCGGGGAGCTGTTTTTT. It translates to CASSLGGGQIIGELFF.

CDR3 sequence reads: CAITASGGNEQFF. Written as DNA, the CDR3 is TGTGCCATCACAGCTAGCGGAGGGAATGAGCAGTTCTTC. The chain has TRBV10-3 and TRBJ2-1; TRBD2 agrees at 7 bases. This CDR3 region has 13 residues. Germline-derived CDR1 and CDR2 are ENHRY and SYGVKD. V gave up 7 bases and J gave up 7 bases; unmatched junction bases: 7.

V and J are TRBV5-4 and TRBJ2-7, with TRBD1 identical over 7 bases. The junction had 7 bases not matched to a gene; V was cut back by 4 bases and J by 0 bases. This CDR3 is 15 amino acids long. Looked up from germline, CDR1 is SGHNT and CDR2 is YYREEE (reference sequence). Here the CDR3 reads CASSVWDSYSYEQYF. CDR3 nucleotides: TGTGCCAGCAGCGTATGGGACAGCTACTCCTACGAGCAGTACTTC.

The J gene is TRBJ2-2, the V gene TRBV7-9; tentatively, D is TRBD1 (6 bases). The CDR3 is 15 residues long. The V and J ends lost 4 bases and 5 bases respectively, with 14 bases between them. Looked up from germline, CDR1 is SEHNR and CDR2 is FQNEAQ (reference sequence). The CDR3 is CASSSPGVQTGELFF. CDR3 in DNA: TGTGCCAGCAGCTCCCCAGGGGTGCAAACCGGGGAGCTGTTTTTT.

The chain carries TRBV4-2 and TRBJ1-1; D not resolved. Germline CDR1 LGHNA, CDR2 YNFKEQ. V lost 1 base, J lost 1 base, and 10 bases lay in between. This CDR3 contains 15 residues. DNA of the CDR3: TGTGCCAGCAGCCAAGCGTGGGAGGCGAACACTGAAGCTTTCTTT. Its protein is CASSQAWEANTEAFF.

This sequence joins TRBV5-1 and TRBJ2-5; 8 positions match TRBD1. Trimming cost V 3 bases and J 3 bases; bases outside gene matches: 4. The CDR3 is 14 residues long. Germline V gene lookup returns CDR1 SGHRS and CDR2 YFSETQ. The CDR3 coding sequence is TGCGCCAGCAGCTCGGCGACAGGGGAAGAGACCCAGTACTTC. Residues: CASSSATGEETQYF.

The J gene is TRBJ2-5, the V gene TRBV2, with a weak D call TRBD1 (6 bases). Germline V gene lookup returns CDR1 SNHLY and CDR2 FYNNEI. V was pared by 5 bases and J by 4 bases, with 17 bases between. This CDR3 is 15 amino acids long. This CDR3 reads CASSLTWGRGETQYF. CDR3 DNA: TGTGCCAGCAGTTTGACATGGGGGCGAGGAGAGACCCAGTACTTC.

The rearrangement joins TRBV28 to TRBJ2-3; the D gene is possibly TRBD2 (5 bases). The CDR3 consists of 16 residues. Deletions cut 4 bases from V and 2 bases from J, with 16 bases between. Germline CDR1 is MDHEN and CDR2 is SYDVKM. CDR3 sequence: CASSSSPGVHTDTQYF. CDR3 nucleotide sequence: TGTGCCAGCAGTTCCTCCCCCGGGGTTCACACAGATACGCAGTATTTT.

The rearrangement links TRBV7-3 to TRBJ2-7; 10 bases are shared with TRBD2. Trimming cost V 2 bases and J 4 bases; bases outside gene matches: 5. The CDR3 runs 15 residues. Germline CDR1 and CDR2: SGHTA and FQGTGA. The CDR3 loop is CASSLEIAGGYEQYF. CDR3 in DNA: TGTGCCAGCAGCTTAGAGATAGCGGGAGGATACGAGCAGTACTTC.

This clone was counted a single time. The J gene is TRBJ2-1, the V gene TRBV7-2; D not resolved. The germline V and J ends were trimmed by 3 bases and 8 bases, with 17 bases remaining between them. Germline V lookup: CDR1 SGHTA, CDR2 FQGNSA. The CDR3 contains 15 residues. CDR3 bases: TGTGCCAGCAGCTTCACCCCTCGCACACCCCATGAGCAGTTCTTC. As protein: CASSFTPRTPHEQFF.